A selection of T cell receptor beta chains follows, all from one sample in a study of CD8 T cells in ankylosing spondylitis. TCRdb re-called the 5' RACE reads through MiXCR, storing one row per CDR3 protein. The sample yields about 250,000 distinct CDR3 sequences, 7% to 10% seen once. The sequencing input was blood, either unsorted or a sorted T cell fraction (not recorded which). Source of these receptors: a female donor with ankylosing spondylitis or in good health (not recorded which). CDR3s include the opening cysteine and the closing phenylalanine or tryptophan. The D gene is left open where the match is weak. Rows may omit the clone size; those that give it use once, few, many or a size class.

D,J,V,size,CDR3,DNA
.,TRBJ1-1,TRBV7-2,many,CASSPTLNTEAFF,TGTGCCAGCAGCCCGACACTGAACACTGAAGCTTTCTTT
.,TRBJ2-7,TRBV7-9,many,CASSLGTVSYEQYF,TGTGCCAGCAGCTTGGGGACGGTCTCCTACGAGCAGTACTTC
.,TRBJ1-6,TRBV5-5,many,CASSLAQMYSPLHF,TGTGCCAGCAGCTTGGCACAGATGTATTCACCCCTCCACTTT
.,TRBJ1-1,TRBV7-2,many,CASSLYRNTEAFF,TGTGCCAGCAGCCTATACAGGAACACTGAAGCTTTCTTT
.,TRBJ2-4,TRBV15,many,CATSRELGDLDIQYF,TGTGCCACCAGCAGAGAATTGGGGGATTTGGACATTCAGTACTTC
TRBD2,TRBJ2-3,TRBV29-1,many,CSVKGTSGRNTQYF,TGCAGCGTTAAGGGGACTAGCGGGAGGAATACGCAGTATTTT
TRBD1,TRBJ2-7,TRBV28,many,CASRDRGGAYEQYF,TGTGCCAGCCGTGACAGGGGGGGGGCCTACGAGCAGTACTTC
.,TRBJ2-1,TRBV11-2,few,CASSLVQRGPRRLPYNEQFF,TGTGCCAGCAGCTTAGTTCAGCGAGGTCCTAGAAGGCTCCCCTACAATGAGCAGTTCTTC
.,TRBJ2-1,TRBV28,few,CASSSQFDNEQFF,TGTGCCAGCAGTTCTCAGTTCGACAATGAGCAGTTCTTC
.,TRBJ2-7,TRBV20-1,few,CSARAFLPREQYF,TGCAGTGCTAGGGCGTTCTTACCCCGCGAGCAGTACTTC
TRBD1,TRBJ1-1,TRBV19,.,CASSKTGVGTEAFF,TGTGCCAGTAGTAAGACAGGGGTGGGTACTGAAGCTTTCTTT
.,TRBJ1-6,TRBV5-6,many,CASSLAGARNSPLHF,TGTGCCAGCAGCTTGGCGGGGGCGCGGAATTCACCCCTCCACTTT
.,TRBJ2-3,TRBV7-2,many,CASSPRGSGSTDTQYF,TGTGCCAGCAGCCCTCGGGGGTCCGGGTCCACAGATACGCAGTATTTT
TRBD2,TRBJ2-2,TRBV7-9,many,CASSPTSATGELFF,TGTGCCAGCAGCCCGACTAGCGCCACCGGGGAGCTGTTTTTT
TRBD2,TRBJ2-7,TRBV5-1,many,CASSLAGSYEQYF,TGTGCCAGCAGTTTAGCGGGAAGCTACGAGCAGTACTTC
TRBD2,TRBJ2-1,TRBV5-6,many,CASSSGGLAGRWSYNEQFF,TGTGCCAGCAGCTCGGGGGGACTAGCGGGTCGGTGGTCCTACAATGAGCAGTTCTTC
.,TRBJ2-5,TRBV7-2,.,CASSRGQIQETQYF,TGTGCCAGCAGCCGAGGGCAGATCCAAGAGACCCAGTACTTC
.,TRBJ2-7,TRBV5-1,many,CASKGIGVFSYEQYF,TGCGCCAGCAAGGGAATAGGGGTGTTTTCCTACGAGCAGTACTTC
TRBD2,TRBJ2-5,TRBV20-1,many,CSASRRAGSIF,TGCAGTGCTAGTAGGAGAGCGGGGAGTATCTTC
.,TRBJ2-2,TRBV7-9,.,CASRFGGTNTGELFF,TGTGCCAGCAGGTTCGGGGGTACGAACACCGGGGAGCTGTTTTTT
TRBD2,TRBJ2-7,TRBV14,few,CASGQAGAYEQYF,TGTGCCAGCGGCCAAGCGGGAGCCTACGAGCAGTACTTC
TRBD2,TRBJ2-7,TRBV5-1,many,CASSWAFRDYTYEQYF,TGCGCCAGCAGCTGGGCCTTCCGGGACTACACCTACGAGCAGTACTTC
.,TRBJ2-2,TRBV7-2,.,CASSLGLGTGELFF,TGTGCCAGCAGCTTGGGGTTAGGCACCGGGGAGCTGTTTTTT
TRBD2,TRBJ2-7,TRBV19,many,CASSSLLAVTYEQYF,TGTGCCAGTAGTTCCCTACTAGCGGTAACTTACGAGCAGTACTTC